This entry lists 27 T cell receptor beta chains sequenced from one sample in a study of OX40 agonist ivuxolimab in advanced cancers. Clones were sequenced by immunoSEQ multiplex PCR, and TCRdb holds only the in-frame ones, with some missing. The table includes over 70,000 clones, more than 75% detected once. This sample comprised CD4+ or CD8+ T cells sorted from blood, obtained in a trial of the OX40 agonist ivuxolimab. These TCRs come from an adult with an advanced solid tumor such as melanoma, head and neck, liver or kidney cancer.

This clone was detected only once. The chain combines TRBV28 with TRBJ2-5; unclear D gene. The J call is doubtful: the DNA matches TRBJ2-7 better. This CDR3 has 13 residues. The germline V gene has CDR1 MDHEN and CDR2 SYDVKM. The CDR3 sequence: CASKGSSIHEQYF. The CDR3 DNA reads as TGTGCCAGCAAAGGGTCCAGCATCCACGAGCAGTACTTC.

The gene calls are TRBV4-1 and TRBJ2-5; D may be TRBD1 or TRBD2 (6 bases each). Trimming removed 0 bases from V and 2 bases from J, with 13 bases in between. Germline lookup yields CDR1 MGHRA and CDR2 YSYEKL. The CDR3 has 16 amino acids. The DNA of the CDR3 is TGCGCCAGCAGCCAAGACACGGGGGCCAATCAAGAGACCCAGTACTTC. It codes for CASSQDTGANQETQYF.

The chain is built from TRBV9 and TRBJ2-2; D remains ambiguous. CDR3 length: 19 amino acids. Per germline, CDR1 SGDLS and CDR2 YYNGEE. V lost 1 base, J lost 0 bases, and 19 bases lay in between. This CDR3 reads CASSVSVWPATPNTGELFF. The CDR3 region has the DNA TGTGCCAGCAGCGTATCTGTTTGGCCTGCAACCCCGAACACCGGGGAGCTGTTTTTT.

The V gene is TRBV4-2, the J gene TRBJ2-1, with D possibly matching TRBD2 (5 bases). This CDR3 is built from 18 residues. Between the trimmed V and J ends, which lost 1 base and 5 bases, there was a span of 21 bases. Germline V CDR1 and CDR2: LGHNA, YNFKEQ. CDR3 protein: CASSQGFSAGGAHNEQFF. CDR3 in DNA: TGTGCCAGCAGCCAAGGCTTTTCGGCGGGCGGAGCCCACAATGAGCAGTTCTTC.

Here the CDR3 reads CASSTTGVDGYTF. In DNA form, the CDR3 reads TGTGCCAGCAGCACCACAGGGGTTGATGGCTACACCTTC. The chain links TRBV7-9 to TRBJ1-2; the match to TRBD1 covers 7 bases. The CDR3 runs to 13 residues. The germline V gene has CDR1 SEHNR and CDR2 FQNEAQ (reference sequence). Trimming took 5 bases from V and 6 from J; bases not matched to a gene: 6.

A single count supports this clone. The rearrangement links TRBV4-1 to TRBJ2-7; D gene ambiguous. Trimming left V 3 bases short and J 2 bases short, with 11 bases between. CDR1 MGHRA and CDR2 YSYEKL come from the germline V gene. The CDR3 contains 14 residues. The CDR3 DNA sequence: TGCGCCAGCAGCCAGGTGACTGGGGCCTACGAGCAGTACTTC. It yields the protein CASSQVTGAYEQYF.

J is TRBJ2-3 and V is TRBV7-9; D possibly corresponds to TRBD2 (6 bases). The ends were cut back, 5 bases at V and 0 bases at J, with 15 bases in the middle. Germline V gives CDR1 SEHNR, CDR2 FQNEAQ (reference sequence). This CDR3 has 16 amino acids. The CDR3 region is CASSPGTGASTDTQYF. The DNA for the CDR3 is TGTGCCAGCAGCCCGGGGACTGGAGCTAGCACAGATACGCAGTATTTT. Full variable domain (missing parts from reference TRBV7-9 and TRBJ2-3): DTGVSQNPRHKITKRGQNVTFRCDPISEHNRLYWYRQTLGQGPEFLTYFQNEAQLEKSRLLSDRFSAERPKGSFSTLEIQRTEQGDSAMYLCASSPGTGASTDTQYFGPGTRLTVL.

The gene calls are TRBV19 and TRBJ2-1; D possibly corresponds to TRBD1 (5 bases). Germline CDR1 is LNHDA and CDR2 is SQIVND (reference sequence). The CDR3 is 15 residues long. The V gene lost 5 bases and the J gene lost 2 bases, with 13 bases spanning the gap. The CDR3 spells CASSPRTSPYNEQFF. The CDR3 DNA reads TGTGCCAGTAGTCCCCGGACATCTCCCTACAATGAGCAGTTCTTC.

The V call is TRBV19, the J call TRBJ2-2; TRBD2 is a possible D gene (5 bases). The CDR3 is 17 residues long. In germline, CDR1 is LNHDA, CDR2 SQIVND (reference sequence). V was pared by 3 bases and J by 0 bases, with 14 bases between. The CDR3 bases are TGTGCCAGTAGTATCCCAGGCCTAGCCTCGAACACCGGGGAGCTGTTTTTT. Translated: CASSIPGLASNTGELFF.

The rearrangement uses TRBV7-2 and TRBJ2-7; 8 bases are shared with TRBD2. Trimming removed 5 bases from V and 1 base from J; junction bases left unmatched: 7. Germline V gives CDR1 SGHTA, CDR2 FQGNSA. The CDR3 loop spans 15 amino acids. The CDR3 nucleotides read TGTGCCAGCAGCCCGGGACTAGTTGAATCCTACGAGCAGTACTTC. Its protein product is CASSPGLVESYEQYF.

V and J are TRBV4-2 and TRBJ2-7; D possibly corresponds to TRBD1 (6 bases). This CDR3 contains 16 residues. Germline CDR1 LGHNA, CDR2 YNFKEQ. The V gene lost 1 base and the J gene lost 4 bases, with 17 bases spanning the gap. This CDR3 is CASSQGGLAGKYEQYF. The CDR3, as DNA: TGTGCCAGCAGCCAAGGGGGGCTAGCAGGGAAATACGAGCAGTACTTC.

The genes are TRBV18 and TRBJ2-5, with D maybe TRBD2 (5 bases). CDR1 and CDR2 from the germline V gene are KGHSH and LQKENI. V was pared by 3 bases and J by 2 bases, with 10 bases between. This CDR3 has 14 residues. As DNA, the CDR3 is TGTGCCAGCTCACCCCGGGGAAGTCAAGAGACCCAGTACTTC. Amino acids: CASSPRGSQETQYF. The full variable domain, its missing parts supplied by reference TRBV18 and TRBJ2-5, is NAGVMQNPRHLVRRRGQEARLRCSPMKGHSHVYWYRQLPEEGLKFMVYLQKENIIDESGMPKERFSAEFPKEGPSILRIQQVVRGDSAAYFCASSPRGSQETQYFGPGTRLLVL.

The sample holds one count of this clone. The gene calls are TRBV5-6 and TRBJ1-6; TRBD1 agrees at 8 bases. Germline values: CDR1 SGHDT, CDR2 YYEEEE. Germline trimming cut 2 bases from V and 15 bases from J; bases unmatched to any gene: 22. CDR3 length equals 18 residues. The CDR3 DNA sequence: TGTGCCAGCAGCTTACCAGGGGGCCCGGCCGCAAGCTCAACGAGCCTCCACTTT. This sequence encodes CASSLPGGPAASSTSLHF.

The rearrangement links TRBV11-2 to TRBJ2-7; the match to TRBD1 covers 8 bases. CDR1 is SGHAT, CDR2 FQNNGV, per germline. J gave up 6 bases and V 5 bases, and 12 bases lay outside the gene matches. CDR3 length equals 15 residues. In DNA form, the CDR3 reads TGTGCCAGCAGCACCGACTTCGGGACAGGCGGCGAGCAGTACTTC. It encodes CASSTDFGTGGEQYF.

This clone occurred once. V and J are TRBV5-1 and TRBJ2-7; D may correspond to TRBD1 or TRBD2 (5 bases each). V gave up 4 bases and J gave up 0 bases, with 14 bases separating them. The V gene's germline CDR1 is SGHRS and CDR2 YFSETQ. The CDR3 has 15 residues. The CDR3, as DNA: TGCGCCAGCAGCCACCGGGACCGAGCCTCCTACGAGCAGTACTTC. Encoded protein: CASSHRDRASYEQYF.

The rearrangement uses TRBV28 and TRBJ2-1, with 8 bases lining up with TRBD2. V shed 3 bases and J 4 bases; nucleotides not matched to a gene: 5. CDR3 size: 15 residues. CDR1 and CDR2 from the germline V gene are MDHEN and SYDVKM. CDR3 amino acids: CASSFSGISYNEQFF. The CDR3 DNA sequence: TGTGCCAGCAGTTTTAGCGGGATCTCGTACAATGAGCAGTTCTTC.

This clone was seen only a few times. The V and J genes are TRBV27 and TRBJ2-7; 8 positions agree with TRBD1. CDR3 length equals 14 residues. Looked up from germline, CDR1 is MNHEY and CDR2 is SMNVEV (reference sequence). The J segment lost 2 bases and the V segment lost 4 bases, leaving 4 bases of the junction unmatched. The CDR3 reads CASSYNRGAYEQYF. The CDR3 DNA sequence: TGTGCCAGCAGTTATAACAGGGGGGCCTACGAGCAGTACTTC.

The rearrangement joins TRBV16 to TRBJ2-7, with TRBD2 matching over 9 bases. Germline assignment: CDR1 KGHSY and CDR2 FQNENV. V shed 2 bases, J shed 5 bases, and the junction held 7 bases outside the gene matches. The CDR3 loop spans 15 amino acids. CDR3 protein: CASSQQLGGRDEQYF. The CDR3 region has the DNA TGTGCCAGCAGCCAACAACTTGGCGGGAGGGACGAGCAGTACTTC.

This chain links TRBV7-8 with TRBJ2-3; D is ambiguous. CDR3 length equals 11 residues. Germline lookup yields CDR1 SGHVS and CDR2 FQNEAQ. Trimming stripped 5 bases from V and 4 bases from J, with 4 bases between. The chain's CDR3 is CASSRSDTQYF. Written as DNA, the CDR3 is TGTGCCAGCAGCCGTTCAGATACGCAGTATTTT.

This chain links TRBV11-2 with TRBJ1-3, with a possible D match to TRBD1 (6 bases). Germline CDR1 is SGHAT and CDR2 is FQNNGV. This CDR3 spans 16 amino acids. The V gene lost 5 bases and the J gene lost 0 bases, with 14 bases spanning the gap. The CDR3, as DNA: TGTGCCAGCAGCCCAAGACAGGCGGTCTCTGGAAACACCATATATTTT. It is translated as CASSPRQAVSGNTIYF.

V and J are TRBV27 and TRBJ2-1; TRBD2 aligns across 9 bases. CDR1 and CDR2 from the germline V gene are MNHEY and SMNVEV (reference sequence). The trim removed 5 bases at V and 3 bases at J, leaving 5 bases unmatched. The CDR3 contains 15 residues. The CDR3 DNA is TGTGCCAGCAGTGCCGGGACTAGCAGCTACAATGAGCAGTTCTTC. Residues: CASSAGTSSYNEQFF.

The chain has TRBV19 and TRBJ1-1, with a possible D match to TRBD1 (6 bases). The germline CDR1 and CDR2 sequences are LNHDA and SQIVND (reference sequence). V shed 5 bases and J shed 5 bases, with 18 bases lying between them. The CDR3 has 15 amino acids. CDR3 region: CASSSAGAEGTEAFF. CDR3 sequence (DNA): TGTGCCAGTAGTTCTGCAGGGGCCGAGGGGACTGAAGCTTTCTTT.

The rearrangement uses TRBV18 and TRBJ2-2; 7 nucleotides match TRBD2. Trimming cost V 2 bases and J 4 bases; bases outside gene matches: 4. CDR3 length: 15 amino acids. Per the germline V gene, CDR1 is KGHSH and CDR2 is LQKENI. CDR3 sequence reads: CASSPAGLSTGELFF. The CDR3, as DNA: TGTGCCAGCTCACCAGCGGGACTAAGCACCGGGGAGCTGTTTTTT.

J is TRBJ2-2 and V is TRBV6-1; 10 bases line up with TRBD2. CDR1 is MNHNS and CDR2 is SASEGT in the germline V gene. The CDR3 length is 16 residues. The trim removed 2 bases at V and 1 base at J, leaving 1 base unmatched. As DNA, the CDR3 is TGTGCCAGCAGTGAATTAGCGGGAGGGAACACCGGGGAGCTGTTTTTT. Encoded protein: CASSELAGGNTGELFF.

The chain combines TRBV6-5 with TRBJ2-1; D unclear. Germline V CDR1 and CDR2: MNHEY, SVGAGI. The CDR3 consists of 15 residues. The ends were cut back, 6 bases at V and 1 base at J, with 13 bases in the middle. This CDR3 reads CASRRLGPSYNEQFF. DNA of the CDR3: TGTGCCAGCAGACGACTGGGCCCATCCTACAATGAGCAGTTCTTC.

V gene TRBV4-2 combines with J gene TRBJ2-2; perhaps TRBD2 as D (7 bases). The V end was cut by 2 bases, the J end by 5 bases, with 18 bases between. The CDR3 contains 17 residues. Germline lookup yields CDR1 LGHNA and CDR2 YNFKEQ. The CDR3: CASSQPLGGGGTGELFF. The DNA for the CDR3 is TGTGCCAGCAGCCAACCACTAGGAGGGGGGGGAACCGGGGAGCTGTTTTTT.

The rearrangement links TRBV7-9 to TRBJ2-1; D is perhaps TRBD2 (5 bases). V lost 0 bases to trimming and J lost 6 bases, with 6 bases between them. Germline V gene lookup returns CDR1 SEHNR and CDR2 FQNEAQ (reference sequence). The CDR3 covers 13 residues. CDR3 residues: CASSLAGANEQFF. CDR3 in DNA: TGTGCCAGCAGCTTAGCGGGAGCCAATGAGCAGTTCTTC.